This T cell receptor (beta chain) originates from a study of blood T cell repertoires in COVID-19. For the study at large: Samples of COVID-19 (acute and convalescent) were obtained from the United States, Italy and Spain. T cells, B-cell-depleted T cells, or PBMCs supplied cDNA or gDNA.

Methods used by the authors: The authors estimated nucleated cell counts from reference gene primer amplification. TCRdb's table, derived via immunoSEQ multiplex PCR, lists solely in-frame clones and lacks some. Clone size and the V and J calls come from that table; the DNA yielded D and trimming. The sample includes a few hundred thousand clones, around four fifths of them seen just once. Germline assignment: CDR1 SGHTA and CDR2 FQGNSA. The CDR3 totals 18 residues. V lost 2 bases and J lost 5; bases outside the gene matches: 18. The origin of this receptor is a man aged 25 to 45 who had recovered from COVID-19. The material sequenced was peripheral blood. V and J are TRBV7-2 and TRBJ2-7; 7 bases map to TRBD1. DNA of the CDR3: TGTGCCAGCAGCTTATACGTGTTTCCCGGACAGGCTCGAGACGAGCAGTACTTC. Its protein product is CASSLYVFPGQARDEQYF.